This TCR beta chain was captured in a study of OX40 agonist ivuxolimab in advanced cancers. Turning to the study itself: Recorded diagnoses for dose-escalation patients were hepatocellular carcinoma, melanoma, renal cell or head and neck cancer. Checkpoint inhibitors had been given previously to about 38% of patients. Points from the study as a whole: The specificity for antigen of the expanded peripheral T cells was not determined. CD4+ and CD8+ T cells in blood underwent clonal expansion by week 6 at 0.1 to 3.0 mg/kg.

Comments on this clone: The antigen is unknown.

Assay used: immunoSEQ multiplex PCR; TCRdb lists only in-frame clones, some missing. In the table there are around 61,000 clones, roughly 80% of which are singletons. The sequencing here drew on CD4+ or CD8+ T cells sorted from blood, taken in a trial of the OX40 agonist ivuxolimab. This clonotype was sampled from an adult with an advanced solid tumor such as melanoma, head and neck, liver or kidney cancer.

CDR3 bases: TGTGCCAGCAGATTCAGACAGGGAGGCCAGCCCCAGCATTTT. Protein product: CASRFRQGGQPQHF. The rearrangement joins TRBV6-5 to TRBJ1-5; 7 nucleotides agree with TRBD1. Germline CDR1 is MNHEY and CDR2 is SVGAGI. J was trimmed by 7 bases and V by 6 bases; bases with no gene match: 9. The CDR3 contains 14 residues.